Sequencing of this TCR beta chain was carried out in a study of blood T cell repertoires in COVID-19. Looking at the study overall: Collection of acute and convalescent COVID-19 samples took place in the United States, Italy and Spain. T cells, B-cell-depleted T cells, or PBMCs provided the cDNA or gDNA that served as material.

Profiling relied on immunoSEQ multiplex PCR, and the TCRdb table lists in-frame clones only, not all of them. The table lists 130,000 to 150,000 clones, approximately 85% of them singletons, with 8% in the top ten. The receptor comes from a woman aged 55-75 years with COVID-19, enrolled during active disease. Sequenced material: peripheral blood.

CDR3 DNA sequence: TGTGCCACCAGTGTAGGGGCAGATACGCAGTATTTT. It encodes CATSVGADTQYF. The rearrangement joins TRBV24-1 to TRBJ2-3; perhaps TRBD1 as D (5 bases). Germline CDR1 and CDR2: KGHDR and SFDVKD. The CDR3 spans 12 residues. V was clipped by 5 bases and J by 4 bases, with 6 bases between them.